Reported below is one T cell receptor (beta chain). This sample is drawn from a study of blood T cell repertoires in COVID-19. The wider study: Samples of COVID-19 (acute and convalescent) were obtained from the United States, Italy and Spain.

This CDR3 region has 15 residues. Trimming removed 2 bases from V and 7 bases from J; junction bases left unmatched: 4. Germline assignment: CDR1 KGHDR and CDR2 SFDVKD. The data were produced by immunoSEQ multiplex PCR, yet TCRdb's version contains in-frame clones alone and is incomplete. The sample yields 90,000 to 120,000 clones, roughly nine tenths seen once. The source material was peripheral blood. This receptor was taken from a woman of 80 years or more with acute or convalescent COVID-19. The chain employs TRBV24-1 and TRBJ1-5; 10 bases match TRBD1. The CDR3 protein is CATSDSGTGEQPQHF. The CDR3 DNA sequence: TGTGCCACCAGTGATTCCGGGACAGGGGAACAGCCCCAGCATTTT.